This TCR beta chain was retrieved from a study of blood T cell repertoires in COVID-19. Study-wide context: Sites in the United States, Italy and Spain provided acute and convalescent COVID-19 samples.

Germline V gene lookup returns CDR1 LGHDT and CDR2 YNNKEL (reference sequence). The CDR3 loop spans 16 amino acids. The V segment lost 0 bases and the J segment 7 bases; nucleotides outside the gene matches: 8. Study processing details: Nucleated cell counts were estimated from reference gene primer amplification. Data came from immunoSEQ multiplex PCR; TCRdb stores just in-frame clones and leaves some out. The DNA gave D and trimming, while V, J and clone size come from that table. The sample gives a few hundred thousand clones, roughly 85% of which show up once; approximately 5% is in the top ten. Ages ranged from about 18 to 89 years, with residence in around 24 US areas. Donors in Cohort 3 counted as recovered after two negative PCRs, clearance, or symptom resolution.

The sequenced sample consisted of PBMCs or T cells enriched from blood (not recorded which). This TCR came from a woman aged 25-40 years who had recovered from COVID-19. The chain couples TRBV3-1 (or the pseudogene TRBV3-2) to TRBJ2-1, with TRBD2 matching 8 bases. CDR3 DNA sequence: TGTGCCAGCAGCCAAGATCCAGCGGGGGCCCTTAATGAGCAGTTCTTC. Protein product: CASSQDPAGALNEQFF.